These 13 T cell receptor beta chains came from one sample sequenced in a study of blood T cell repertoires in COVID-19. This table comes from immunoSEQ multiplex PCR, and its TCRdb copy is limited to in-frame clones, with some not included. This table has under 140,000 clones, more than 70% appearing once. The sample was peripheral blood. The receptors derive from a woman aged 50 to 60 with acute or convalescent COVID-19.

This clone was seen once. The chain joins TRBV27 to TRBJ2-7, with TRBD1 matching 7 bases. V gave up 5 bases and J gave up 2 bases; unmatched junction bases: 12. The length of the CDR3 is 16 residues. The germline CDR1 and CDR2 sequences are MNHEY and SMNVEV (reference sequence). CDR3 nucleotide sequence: TGTGCCAGCAGTCCTCGGGTCGGGACAGAAGCCTACGAGCAGTACTTC. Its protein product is CASSPRVGTEAYEQYF.

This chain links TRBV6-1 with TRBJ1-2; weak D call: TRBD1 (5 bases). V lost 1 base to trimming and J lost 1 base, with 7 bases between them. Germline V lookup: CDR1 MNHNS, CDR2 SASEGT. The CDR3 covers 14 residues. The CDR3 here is CASSEGRGNYGYTF. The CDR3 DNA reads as TGTGCCAGCAGTGAAGGAAGGGGTAACTATGGCTACACCTTC.

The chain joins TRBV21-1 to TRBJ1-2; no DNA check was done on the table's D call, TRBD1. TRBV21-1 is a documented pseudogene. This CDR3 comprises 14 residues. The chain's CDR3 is CASSITRGLYGYTF. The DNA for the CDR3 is TGTGCCAGCAGCATTACAAGGGGCCTCTATGGCTACACCTTC.

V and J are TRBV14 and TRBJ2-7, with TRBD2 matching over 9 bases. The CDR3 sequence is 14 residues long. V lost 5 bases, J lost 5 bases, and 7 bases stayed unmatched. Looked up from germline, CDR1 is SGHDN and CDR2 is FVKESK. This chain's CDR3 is CASSSSGRFDEQYF. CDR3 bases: TGTGCCAGCAGCTCCAGCGGGAGGTTCGACGAGCAGTACTTC.

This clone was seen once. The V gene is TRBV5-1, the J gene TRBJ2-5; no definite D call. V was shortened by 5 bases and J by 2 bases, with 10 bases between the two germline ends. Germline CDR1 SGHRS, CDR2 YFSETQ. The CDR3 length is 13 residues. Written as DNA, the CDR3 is TGCGCCAGCAGGCCGGGTTCTCAAGAGACCCAGTACTTC. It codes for CASRPGSQETQYF.

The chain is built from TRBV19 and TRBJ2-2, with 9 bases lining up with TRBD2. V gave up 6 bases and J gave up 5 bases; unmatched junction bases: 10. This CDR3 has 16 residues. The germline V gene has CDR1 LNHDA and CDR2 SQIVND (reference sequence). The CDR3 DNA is TGTGCCAGTAGCATTAGCGGGAGACGAGGGACCGGGGAGCTGTTTTTT. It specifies CASSISGRRGTGELFF. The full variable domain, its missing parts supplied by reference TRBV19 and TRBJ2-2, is DGGITQSPKYLFRKEGQNVTLSCEQNLNHDAMYWYRQDPGQGLRLIYYSQIVNDFQKGDIAEGYSVSREKKESFPLTVTSAQKNPTAFYLCASSISGRRGTGELFFGEGSRLTVL.

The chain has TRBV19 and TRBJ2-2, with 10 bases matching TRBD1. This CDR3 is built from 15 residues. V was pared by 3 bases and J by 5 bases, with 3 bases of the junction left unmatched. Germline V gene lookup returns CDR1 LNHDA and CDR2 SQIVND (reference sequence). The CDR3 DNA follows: TGTGCCAGTAGTATCGGACAGGGGGGGACCGGGGAGCTGTTTTTT. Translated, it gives CASSIGQGGTGELFF.

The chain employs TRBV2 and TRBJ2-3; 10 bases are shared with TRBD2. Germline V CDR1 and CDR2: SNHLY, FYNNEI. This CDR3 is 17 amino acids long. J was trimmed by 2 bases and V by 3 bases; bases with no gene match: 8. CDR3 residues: CASSDGGTSAFTDTQYF. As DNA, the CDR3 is TGTGCCAGCAGTGACGGGGGGACTAGCGCCTTCACAGATACGCAGTATTTT. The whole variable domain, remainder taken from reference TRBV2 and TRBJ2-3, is EPEVTQTPSHQVTQMGQEVILRCVPISNHLYFYWYRQILGQKVEFLVSFYNNEISEKSEIFDDQFSVERPDGSNFTLKIRSTKLEDSAMYFCASSDGGTSAFTDTQYFGPGTRLTVL.

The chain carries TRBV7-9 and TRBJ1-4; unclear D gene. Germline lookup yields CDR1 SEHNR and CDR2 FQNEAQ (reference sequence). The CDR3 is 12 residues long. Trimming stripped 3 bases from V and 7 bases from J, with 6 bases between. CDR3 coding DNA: TGTGCCAGCAGCTTGGGCAGTGAAAAACTGTTTTTT. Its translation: CASSLGSEKLFF.

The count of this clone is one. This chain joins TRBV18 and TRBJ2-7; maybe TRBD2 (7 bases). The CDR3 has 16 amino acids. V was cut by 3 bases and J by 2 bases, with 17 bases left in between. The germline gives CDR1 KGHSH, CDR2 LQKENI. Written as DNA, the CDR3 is TGTGCCAGCTCACCGTTGGGGGCTAGCGGAACCTACGAGCAGTACTTC. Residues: CASSPLGASGTYEQYF.

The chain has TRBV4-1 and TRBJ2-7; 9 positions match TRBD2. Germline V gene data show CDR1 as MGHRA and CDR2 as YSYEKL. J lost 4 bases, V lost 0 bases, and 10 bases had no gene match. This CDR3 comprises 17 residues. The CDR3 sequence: CASSQEGGSAGGYEQYF. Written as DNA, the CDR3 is TGCGCCAGCAGCCAAGAAGGGGGATCTGCGGGAGGGTACGAGCAGTACTTC.

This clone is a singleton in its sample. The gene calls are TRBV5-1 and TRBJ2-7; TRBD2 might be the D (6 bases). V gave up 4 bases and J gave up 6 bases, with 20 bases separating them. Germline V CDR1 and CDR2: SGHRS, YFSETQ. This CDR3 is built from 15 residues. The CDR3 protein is CASSPEGTRAAEQYF. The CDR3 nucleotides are TGCGCCAGCAGCCCGGAGGGGACCCGGGCGGCCGAGCAGTACTTC. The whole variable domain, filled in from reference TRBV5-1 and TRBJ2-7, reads KAGVTQTPRYLIKTRGQQVTLSCSPISGHRSVSWYQQTPGQGLQFLFEYFSETQRNKGNFPGRFSGRQFSNSRSEMNVSTLELGDSALYLCASSPEGTRAAEQYFGPGTRLTVT.

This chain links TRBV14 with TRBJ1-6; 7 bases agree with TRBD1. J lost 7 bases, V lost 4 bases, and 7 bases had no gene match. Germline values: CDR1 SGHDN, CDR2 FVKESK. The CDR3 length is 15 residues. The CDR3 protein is CASSPQTGQNSPLHF. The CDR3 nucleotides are TGTGCCAGCAGCCCACAGACAGGGCAGAATTCACCCCTCCACTTT.